These 13 T cell receptor beta chains were all obtained from the same sample, sequenced in a study of PD-1 blockade in classical Hodgkin lymphoma. Patients all relapsed after autologous stem cell transplantation, and there was variation in brentuximab vedotin exposure. Repertoires were generated with immunoSEQ multiplex PCR, while TCRdb's copy carries only in-frame clones and drops some. The sample lists tens of thousands of clones, around 89% seen once, with approximately 5.4% in the top ten. Here the sequenced sample was peripheral blood mononuclear cells (PBMCs), taken before the second cycle of nivolumab. The receptors stem from a human donor with classical Hodgkin lymphoma.

V usage is TRBV7-2 and J usage is TRBJ2-5; weak D call: TRBD1 (6 bases). The germline V and J ends were trimmed by 5 bases and 7 bases, with 17 bases remaining between them. The CDR3 spans 14 residues. Germline CDR1 reads SGHTA; CDR2 reads FQGNSA. Written as DNA, the CDR3 is TGTGCCAGCAGCATACAGGGTGAGACGGGGACCCAGTACTTC. This encodes CASSIQGETGTQYF.

This clone was observed a handful of times. This rearrangement joins TRBV5-1 to TRBJ1-6; TRBD1 might be the D (6 bases). From germline, CDR1 is SGHRS and CDR2 YFSETQ. The germline V and J ends were trimmed by 7 bases and 6 bases, with 11 bases remaining between them. The CDR3 runs to 13 residues. The CDR3 here is CASAEGGNSPLHF. CDR3 nucleotides: TGCGCCAGCGCGGAGGGGGGTAATTCACCCCTCCACTTT.

This chain connects TRBV6-5 to TRBJ2-5, with D possibly being TRBD1 or TRBD2 (6 bases each). The CDR3 contains 13 residues. V lost 5 bases, J lost 1 base, and 8 bases lay in between. CDR1 and CDR2 (germline): MNHEY, SVGAGI. CDR3 sequence: CASSRGVQETQYF. CDR3 in DNA: TGTGCCAGCAGTAGGGGGGTCCAAGAGACCCAGTACTTC.

V gene TRBV11-2 combines with J gene TRBJ1-6, with D uncertain. Germline CDR1 and CDR2: SGHAT and FQNNGV. Trimming stripped 0 bases from V and 4 bases from J, with 10 bases between. The CDR3 sequence is 16 residues long. The CDR3 region is CASSLEIGNYNSPLHF. CDR3 sequence (DNA): TGTGCCAGCAGCTTAGAAATAGGGAATTATAATTCACCCCTCCACTTT.

J is TRBJ1-3 and V is TRBV7-9, with a tentative D call TRBD1 (5 bases). Looked up from germline, CDR1 is SEHNR and CDR2 is FQNEAQ (reference sequence). The CDR3 has 15 amino acids. The germline V and J ends were trimmed by 5 bases and 0 bases, with 11 bases remaining between them. The CDR3 DNA follows: TGTGCCAGCAGCCTCGACAGCCTCTCTGGAAACACCATATATTTT. This codes for CASSLDSLSGNTIYF.

The chain has TRBV5-1 and TRBJ2-2, with D hard to call. The CDR3 totals 11 residues. Trimming removed 5 bases from V and 3 bases from J, with 2 bases in between. Per the germline V gene, CDR1 is SGHRS and CDR2 is YFSETQ. CDR3 sequence: CASRDTGELFF. The CDR3 nucleotides read TGCGCCAGCAGGGACACCGGGGAGCTGTTTTTT.

In this sample, this clone turned up once. This chain connects TRBV25-1 to TRBJ2-2; TRBD1 is a possible D gene (6 bases). The CDR3 loop spans 14 amino acids. Germline loops: CDR1 MGHDK, CDR2 SYGVNS. V lost 4 bases and J 5 bases, leaving 11 bases between the germline ends. CDR3 loop: CASSAIGGTGELFF. CDR3 DNA: TGTGCCAGCAGTGCCATAGGGGGTACCGGGGAGCTGTTTTTT.

The chain is built from TRBV18 and TRBJ1-1, with D unresolved. Germline CDR1 KGHSH, CDR2 LQKENI. This CDR3 region has 16 residues. V was cut by 5 bases and J by 0 bases, with 16 bases left in between. The CDR3 protein is CASSAGAVFLNTEAFF. The CDR3 nucleotides read TGTGCCAGCTCAGCGGGAGCCGTTTTTTTGAACACTGAAGCTTTCTTT.

The rearrangement joins TRBV7-2 to TRBJ1-5; D call uncertain. The V and J ends lost 1 base and 0 bases respectively, with 7 bases between them. Looked up from germline, CDR1 is SGHTA and CDR2 is FQGNSA. This CDR3 spans 15 amino acids. CDR3 nucleotides: TGTGCCAGCAGCTTAGATGGGTTTAGCAATCAGCCCCAGCATTTT. Translated, it gives CASSLDGFSNQPQHF.

This chain connects TRBV7-4 to TRBJ2-5, with D perhaps TRBD1 or TRBD2 (6 bases each). Germline-derived CDR1 and CDR2 are SGHVT and SQSDAQ. Trimming shortened V by 5 bases and J by 5 bases, and 24 bases separated the two germline ends. This CDR3 has 17 residues. The CDR3 DNA reads TGTGCCAGCAGCACAACCGGTCCGAAAGAAGGGGGGGAGACCCAGTACTTC. Translating it yields CASSTTGPKEGGETQYF.

This sequence joins TRBV6-5 and TRBJ2-1; perhaps D is TRBD1 or TRBD2 (5 bases each). The CDR3 totals 14 residues. V lost 6 bases to trimming and J lost 10 bases, with 19 bases between them. The V gene's germline CDR1 is MNHEY and CDR2 SVGAGI. The CDR3 DNA follows: TGTGCCAGCAGCGGCCGGGACGCCTTTGGGGAGCAGTTCTTC. This gives the protein CASSGRDAFGEQFF.

This rearrangement joins TRBV7-8 to TRBJ2-3; TRBD1 or TRBD2 may be the D gene (6 bases each). V dropped 5 bases and J dropped 1 base, with 16 bases sitting between them. In germline, CDR1 is SGHVS, CDR2 FQNEAQ. There are 16 residues in the CDR3. DNA for the CDR3: TGTGCCAGCAGCCCCCTCACCGGGGGCCGCACAGATACGCAGTATTTT. Translated: CASSPLTGGRTDTQYF. Based on the CDR3 plus reference TRBV7-8 and TRBJ2-3, the full variable domain is GAGVSQSPRYKVAKRGQDVALRCDPISGHVSLFWYQQALGQGPEFLTYFQNEAQLDKSGLPSDRFFAERPEGSVSTLKIQRTQQEDSAVYLCASSPLTGGRTDTQYFGPGTRLTVL.

The V gene is TRBV7-9, the J gene TRBJ1-2; weak D call: TRBD1 (5 bases). Trimming pared 5 bases from V and 4 bases from J, leaving 11 bases between. The germline V gene has CDR1 SEHNR and CDR2 FQNEAQ (reference sequence). This CDR3 comprises 13 residues. The chain's CDR3 is CASSRGSGYGYTF. The CDR3 nucleotides read TGTGCCAGCAGCCGGGGCTCCGGCTATGGCTACACCTTC.